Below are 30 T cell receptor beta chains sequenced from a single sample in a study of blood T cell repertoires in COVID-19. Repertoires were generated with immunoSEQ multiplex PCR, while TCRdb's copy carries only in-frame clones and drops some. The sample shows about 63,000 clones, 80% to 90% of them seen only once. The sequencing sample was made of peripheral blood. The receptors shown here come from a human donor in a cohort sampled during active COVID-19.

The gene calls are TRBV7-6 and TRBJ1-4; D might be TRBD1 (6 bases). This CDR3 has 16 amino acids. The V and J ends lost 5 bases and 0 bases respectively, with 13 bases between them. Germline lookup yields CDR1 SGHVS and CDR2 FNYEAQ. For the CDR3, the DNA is TGTGCCAGCAGCCAAGGACAGCTTGCAACTAATGAAAAACTGTTTTTT. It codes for CASSQGQLATNEKLFF.

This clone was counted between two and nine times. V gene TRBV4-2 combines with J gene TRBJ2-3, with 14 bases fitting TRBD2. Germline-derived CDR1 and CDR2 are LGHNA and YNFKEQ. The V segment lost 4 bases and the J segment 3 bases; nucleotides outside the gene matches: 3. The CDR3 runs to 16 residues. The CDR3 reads CASSPRLAGGTDTQYF. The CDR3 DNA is TGTGCCAGCAGCCCCCGACTAGCGGGGGGGACAGATACGCAGTATTTT.

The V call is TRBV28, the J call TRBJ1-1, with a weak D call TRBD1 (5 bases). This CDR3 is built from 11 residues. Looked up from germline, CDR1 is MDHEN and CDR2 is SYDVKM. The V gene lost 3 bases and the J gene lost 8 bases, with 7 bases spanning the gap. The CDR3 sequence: CASSFTGEAFF. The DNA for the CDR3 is TGTGCCAGCAGTTTCACAGGCGAAGCTTTCTTT.

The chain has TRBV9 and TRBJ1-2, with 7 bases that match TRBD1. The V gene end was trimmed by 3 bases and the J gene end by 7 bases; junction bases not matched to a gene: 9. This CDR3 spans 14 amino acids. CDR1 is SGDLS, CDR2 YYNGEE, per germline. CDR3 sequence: CASSANTGTVGYTF. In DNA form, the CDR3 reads TGTGCCAGCAGCGCGAATACCGGGACAGTTGGCTACACCTTC.

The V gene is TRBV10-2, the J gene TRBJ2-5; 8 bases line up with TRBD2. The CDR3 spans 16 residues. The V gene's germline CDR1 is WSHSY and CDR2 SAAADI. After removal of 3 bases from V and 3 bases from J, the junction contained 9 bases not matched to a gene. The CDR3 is CASSDPLLAGKETQYF. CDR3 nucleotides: TGCGCCAGCAGTGACCCCCTTTTAGCGGGAAAAGAGACCCAGTACTTC.

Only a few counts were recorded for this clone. CDR3 sequence (DNA): TGTGCCAGCAGCGGGAGATGGGTGGCACTTAACTATGGCTACACCTTC. This sequence encodes CASSGRWVALNYGYTF. The J gene is TRBJ1-2, the V gene TRBV25-1; D unresolved. This CDR3 region has 16 residues. The germline V and J ends were trimmed by 6 bases and 1 base, with 18 bases remaining between them. CDR1 is MGHDK, CDR2 SYGVNS, per germline.

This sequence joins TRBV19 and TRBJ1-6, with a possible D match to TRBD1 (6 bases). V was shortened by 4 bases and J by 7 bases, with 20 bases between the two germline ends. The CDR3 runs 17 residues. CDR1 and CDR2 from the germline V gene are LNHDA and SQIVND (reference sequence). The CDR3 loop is CASSKAEAGVKNSPLHF. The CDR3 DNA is TGTGCCAGTAGTAAAGCGGAGGCAGGGGTAAAAAATTCACCCCTCCACTTT.

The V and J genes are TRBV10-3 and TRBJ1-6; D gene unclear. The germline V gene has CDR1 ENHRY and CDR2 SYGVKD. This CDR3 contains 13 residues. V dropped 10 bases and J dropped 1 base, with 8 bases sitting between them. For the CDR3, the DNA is TGTGCCACCGGAGGGTCCTATAATTCACCCCTCCACTTT. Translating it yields CATGGSYNSPLHF.

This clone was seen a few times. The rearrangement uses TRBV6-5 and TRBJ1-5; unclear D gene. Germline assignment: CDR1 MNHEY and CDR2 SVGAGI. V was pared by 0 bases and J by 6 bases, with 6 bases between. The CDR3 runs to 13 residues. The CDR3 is CASSYSVFQPQHF. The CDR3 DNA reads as TGTGCCAGCAGTTACTCCGTTTTTCAGCCCCAGCATTTT.

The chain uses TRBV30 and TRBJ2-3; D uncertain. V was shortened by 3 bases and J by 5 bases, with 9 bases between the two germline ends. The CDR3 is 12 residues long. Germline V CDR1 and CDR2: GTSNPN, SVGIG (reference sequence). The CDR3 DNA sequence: TGTGCCTGGAGCCCTGCGAAAGATACGCAGTATTTT. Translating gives CAWSPAKDTQYF.

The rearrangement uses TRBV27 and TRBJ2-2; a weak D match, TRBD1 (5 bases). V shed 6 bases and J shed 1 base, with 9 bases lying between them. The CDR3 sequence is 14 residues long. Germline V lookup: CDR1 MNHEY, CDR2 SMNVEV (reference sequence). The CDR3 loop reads CASSPGQNTGELFF. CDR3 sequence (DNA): TGTGCCAGCAGCCCTGGACAGAACACCGGGGAGCTGTTTTTT.

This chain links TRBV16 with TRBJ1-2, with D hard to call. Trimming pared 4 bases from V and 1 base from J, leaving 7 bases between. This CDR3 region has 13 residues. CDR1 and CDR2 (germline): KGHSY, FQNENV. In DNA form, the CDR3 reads TGTGCCAGCAGCCCGGGGTATAACTATGGCTACACCTTC. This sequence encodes CASSPGYNYGYTF. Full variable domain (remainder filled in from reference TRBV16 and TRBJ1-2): GEEVAQTPKHLVRGEGQKAKLYCAPIKGHSYVFWYQQVLKNEFKFLISFQNENVFDETGMPKERFSAKCLPNSPCSLEIQATKLEDSAVYFCASSPGYNYGYTFGSGTRLTVV.

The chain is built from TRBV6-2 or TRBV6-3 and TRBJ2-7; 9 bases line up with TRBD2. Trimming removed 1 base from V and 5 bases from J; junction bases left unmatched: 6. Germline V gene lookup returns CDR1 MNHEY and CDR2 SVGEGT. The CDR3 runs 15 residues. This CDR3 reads CASSYWGSGGDEQYF. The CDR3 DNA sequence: TGTGCCAGCAGTTACTGGGGTAGCGGGGGAGACGAGCAGTACTTC.

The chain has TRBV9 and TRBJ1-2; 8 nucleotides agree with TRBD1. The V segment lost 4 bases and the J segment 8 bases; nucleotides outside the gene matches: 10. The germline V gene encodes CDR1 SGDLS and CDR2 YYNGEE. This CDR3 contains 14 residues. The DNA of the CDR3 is TGTGCCAGCAGCTCAGGGACAGGTGCTTTCGGCTACACCTTC. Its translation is CASSSGTGAFGYTF.

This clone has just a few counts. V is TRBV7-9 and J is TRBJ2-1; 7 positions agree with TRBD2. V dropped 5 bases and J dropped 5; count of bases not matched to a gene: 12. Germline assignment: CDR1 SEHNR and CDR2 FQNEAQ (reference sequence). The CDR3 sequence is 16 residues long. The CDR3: CASSPGPERGHNEQFF. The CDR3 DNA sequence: TGTGCCAGCAGCCCAGGGCCCGAGCGGGGCCACAATGAGCAGTTCTTC. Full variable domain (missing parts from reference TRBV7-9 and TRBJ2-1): DTGVSQNPRHKITKRGQNVTFRCDPISEHNRLYWYRQTLGQGPEFLTYFQNEAQLEKSRLLSDRFSAERPKGSFSTLEIQRTEQGDSAMYLCASSPGPERGHNEQFFGPGTRLTVL.

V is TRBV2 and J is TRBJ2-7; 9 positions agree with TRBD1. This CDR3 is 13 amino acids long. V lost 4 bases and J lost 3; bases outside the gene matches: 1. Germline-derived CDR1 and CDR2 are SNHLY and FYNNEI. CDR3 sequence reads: CASSGTGVYEQYF. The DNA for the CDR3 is TGTGCCAGCAGTGGGACAGGGGTCTACGAGCAGTACTTC. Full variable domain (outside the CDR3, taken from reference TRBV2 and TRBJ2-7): EPEVTQTPSHQVTQMGQEVILRCVPISNHLYFYWYRQILGQKVEFLVSFYNNEISEKSEIFDDQFSVERPDGSNFTLKIRSTKLEDSAMYFCASSGTGVYEQYFGPGTRLTVT.

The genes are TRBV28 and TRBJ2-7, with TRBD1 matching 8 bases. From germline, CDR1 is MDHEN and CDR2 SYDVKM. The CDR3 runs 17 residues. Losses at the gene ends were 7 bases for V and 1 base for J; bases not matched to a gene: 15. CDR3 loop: CASTSRGTGARSYEQYF. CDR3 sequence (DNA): TGTGCCAGCACCAGCCGAGGGACAGGCGCTAGGTCCTACGAGCAGTACTTC.

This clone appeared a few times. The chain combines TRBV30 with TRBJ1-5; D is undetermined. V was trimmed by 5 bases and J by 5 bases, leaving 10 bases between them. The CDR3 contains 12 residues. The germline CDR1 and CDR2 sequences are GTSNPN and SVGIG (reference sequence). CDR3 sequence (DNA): TGTGCCTGGGACCGCGGCTATCAGCCCCAGCATTTT. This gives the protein CAWDRGYQPQHF.

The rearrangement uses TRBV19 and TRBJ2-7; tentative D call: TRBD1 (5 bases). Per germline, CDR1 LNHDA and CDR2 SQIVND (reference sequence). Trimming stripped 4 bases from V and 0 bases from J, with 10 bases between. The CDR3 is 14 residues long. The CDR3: CASSRGRSSYEQYF. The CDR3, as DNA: TGTGCCAGTAGTAGGGGCCGGAGCTCCTACGAGCAGTACTTC.

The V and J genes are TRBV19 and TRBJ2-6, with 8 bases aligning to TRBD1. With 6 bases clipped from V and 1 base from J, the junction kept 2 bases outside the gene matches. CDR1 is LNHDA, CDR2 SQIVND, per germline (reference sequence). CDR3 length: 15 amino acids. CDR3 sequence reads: CASRRQGSGANVLTF. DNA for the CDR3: TGTGCCAGTAGACGACAGGGGTCTGGGGCCAACGTCCTGACTTTC.

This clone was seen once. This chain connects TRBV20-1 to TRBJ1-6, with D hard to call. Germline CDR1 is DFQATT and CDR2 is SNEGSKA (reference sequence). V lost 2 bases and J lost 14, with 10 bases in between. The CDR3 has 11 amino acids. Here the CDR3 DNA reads TGCAGTGCTAGACCCCGGGAGACCCTCCACTTT. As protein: CSARPRETLHF.

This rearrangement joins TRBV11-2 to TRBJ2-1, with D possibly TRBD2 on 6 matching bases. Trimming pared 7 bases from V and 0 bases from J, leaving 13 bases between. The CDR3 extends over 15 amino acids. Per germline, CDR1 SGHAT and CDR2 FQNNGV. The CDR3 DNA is TGTGCCAGCAATAGCGGCATGAGCTCCTACAATGAGCAGTTCTTC. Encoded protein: CASNSGMSSYNEQFF. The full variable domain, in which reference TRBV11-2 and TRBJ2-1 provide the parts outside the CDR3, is EAGVAQSPRYKIIEKRQSVAFWCNPISGHATLYWYQQILGQGPKLLIQFQNNGVVDDSQLPKDRFSAERLKGVDSTLKIQPAKLEDSAVYLCASNSGMSSYNEQFFGPGTRLTVL.

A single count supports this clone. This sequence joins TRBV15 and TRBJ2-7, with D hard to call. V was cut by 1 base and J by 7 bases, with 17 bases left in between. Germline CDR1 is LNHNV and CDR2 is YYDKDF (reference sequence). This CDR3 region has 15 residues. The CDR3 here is CATSRGATSVEEQYF. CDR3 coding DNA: TGTGCCACCAGCAGAGGGGCCACCTCGGTGGAAGAGCAGTACTTC.

This CDR3 reads CASSLSGTEAFF. The CDR3 region has the DNA TGTGCCAGCAGCCTTTCGGGTACTGAAGCTTTCTTT. The chain is built from TRBV5-5 and TRBJ1-1, with D unclear. The CDR3 runs 12 residues. V shed 4 bases and J shed 5 bases, with 9 bases lying between them. CDR1 and CDR2 (germline): SGHKS, YYEKEE (reference sequence).

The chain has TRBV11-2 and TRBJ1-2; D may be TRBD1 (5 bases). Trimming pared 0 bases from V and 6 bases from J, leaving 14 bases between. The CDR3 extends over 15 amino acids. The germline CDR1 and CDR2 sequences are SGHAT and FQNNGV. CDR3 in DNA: TGTGCCAGCAGCTTAGATCTGCAGGGAGGGCATGGCTACACCTTC. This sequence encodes CASSLDLQGGHGYTF.

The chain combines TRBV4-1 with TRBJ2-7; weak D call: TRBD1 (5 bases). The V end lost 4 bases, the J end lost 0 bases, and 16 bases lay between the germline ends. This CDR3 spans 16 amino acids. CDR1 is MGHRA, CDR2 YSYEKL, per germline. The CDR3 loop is CASSPPRGQSSYEQYF. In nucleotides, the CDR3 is TGCGCCAGCAGCCCGCCCCGTGGACAATCCTCCTACGAGCAGTACTTC.

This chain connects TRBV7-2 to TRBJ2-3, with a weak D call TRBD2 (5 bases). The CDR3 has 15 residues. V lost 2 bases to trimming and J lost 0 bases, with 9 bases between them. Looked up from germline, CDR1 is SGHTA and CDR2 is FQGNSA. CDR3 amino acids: CASSLRGSSTDTQYF. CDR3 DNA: TGTGCCAGCAGCTTAAGAGGGTCCAGCACAGATACGCAGTATTTT.

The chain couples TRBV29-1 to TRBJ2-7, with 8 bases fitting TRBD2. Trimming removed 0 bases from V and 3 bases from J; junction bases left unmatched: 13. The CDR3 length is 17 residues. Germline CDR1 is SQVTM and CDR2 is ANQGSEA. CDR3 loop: CSVEEGLSGGPHYEQYF. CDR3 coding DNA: TGCAGCGTTGAAGAGGGTTTATCGGGGGGGCCTCACTACGAGCAGTACTTC.

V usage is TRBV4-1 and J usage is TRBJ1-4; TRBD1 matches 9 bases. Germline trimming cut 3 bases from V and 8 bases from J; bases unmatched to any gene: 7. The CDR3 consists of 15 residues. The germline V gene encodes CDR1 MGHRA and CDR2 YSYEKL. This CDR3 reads CASSQRDRAGEKLFF. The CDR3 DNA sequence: TGCGCCAGCAGCCAGCGGGACAGGGCCGGGGAAAAACTGTTTTTT.

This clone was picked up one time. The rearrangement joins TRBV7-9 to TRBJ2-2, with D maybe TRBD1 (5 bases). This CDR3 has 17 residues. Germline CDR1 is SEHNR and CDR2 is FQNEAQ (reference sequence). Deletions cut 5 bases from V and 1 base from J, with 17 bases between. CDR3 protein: CASSLLKGARNTGELFF. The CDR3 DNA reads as TGTGCCAGCAGCCTACTAAAAGGGGCTCGGAACACCGGGGAGCTGTTTTTT. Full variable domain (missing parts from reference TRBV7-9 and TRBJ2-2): DTGVSQNPRHKITKRGQNVTFRCDPISEHNRLYWYRQTLGQGPEFLTYFQNEAQLEKSRLLSDRFSAERPKGSFSTLEIQRTEQGDSAMYLCASSLLKGARNTGELFFGEGSRLTVL.